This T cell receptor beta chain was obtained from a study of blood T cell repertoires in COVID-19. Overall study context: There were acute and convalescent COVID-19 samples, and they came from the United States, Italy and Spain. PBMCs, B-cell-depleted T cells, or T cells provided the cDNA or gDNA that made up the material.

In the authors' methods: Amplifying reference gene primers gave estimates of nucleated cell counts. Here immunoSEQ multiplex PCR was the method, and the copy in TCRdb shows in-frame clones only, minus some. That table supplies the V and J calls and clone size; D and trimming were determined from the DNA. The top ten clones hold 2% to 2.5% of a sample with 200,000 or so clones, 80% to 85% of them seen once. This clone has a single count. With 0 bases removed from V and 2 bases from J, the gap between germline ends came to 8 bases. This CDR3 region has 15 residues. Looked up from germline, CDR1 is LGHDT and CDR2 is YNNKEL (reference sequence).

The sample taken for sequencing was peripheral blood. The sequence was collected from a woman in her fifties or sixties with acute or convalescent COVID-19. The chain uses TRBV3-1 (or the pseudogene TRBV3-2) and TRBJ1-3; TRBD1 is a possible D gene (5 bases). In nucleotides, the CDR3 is TGTGCCAGCAGCCAAGATACGGGGGCTGGAAACACCATATATTTT. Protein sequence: CASSQDTGAGNTIYF.